The rows below give T cell receptor beta chains drawn from one sample of a study of OX40 agonist ivuxolimab in advanced cancers. The repertoire was sequenced with immunoSEQ multiplex PCR; TCRdb's copy has only in-frame clones and lacks some. This table holds 60,000 or so clones, 88% found once. This material consisted of CD4+ or CD8+ T cells sorted from blood, taken in a trial of the OX40 agonist ivuxolimab. The receptor set was obtained from an adult with an advanced solid tumor such as melanoma, head and neck, liver or kidney cancer. Both conserved end residues are part of each CDR3. The D gene is left open where the match is weak. Rows may omit the clone size; those that give it use once, few, many or a size class.

few	TRBV11-3	.	TRBJ1-3	CASSPDGEGSSGNTIYF	TGTGCCAGCAGCCCAGATGGGGAGGGCAGCTCTGGAAACACCATATATTTT
.	TRBV6-1	TRBD1	TRBJ1-5	CASIPGQSNQPQHF	TGTGCCAGCATTCCGGGACAGAGCAATCAGCCCCAGCATTTT
.	TRBV19	.	TRBJ2-2	CASTLGDQITGELFF	TGTGCCAGCACTCTAGGAGATCAAATCACCGGGGAGCTGTTTTTT
.	TRBV28	TRBD2	TRBJ2-1	CASSLASGRANGQFF	TGTGCCAGCAGTTTAGCTAGCGGGAGGGCCAACGGGCAGTTCTTC
.	TRBV25-1	.	TRBJ1-1	CASSEFWAGEAFF	TGTGCCAGCAGTGAATTTTGGGCGGGTGAAGCTTTCTTT
.	TRBV7-3	TRBD1	TRBJ1-1	CASSLSTGGANTEAFF	TGTGCCAGCAGCTTAAGCACAGGGGGTGCGAACACTGAAGCTTTCTTT
.	TRBV4-3	TRBD1	TRBJ1-2	CASSQEVQGGPYGYTF	TGCGCCAGCAGCCAAGAGGTACAAGGGGGCCCCTATGGCTACACCTTC
.	TRBV13	.	TRBJ1-2	CASTRGGGWGYTF	TGTGCCAGCACCCGAGGGGGAGGGTGGGGCTACACCTTC
.	TRBV7-2	.	TRBJ2-7	CASSLEVYEQYF	TGTGCCAGCAGCTTAGAAGTCTACGAGCAGTACTTC
once	TRBV19	.	TRBJ1-5	CASSMREDQPQHF	TGTGCCAGTAGTATGAGGGAGGATCAGCCCCAGCATTTT
.	TRBV28	.	TRBJ1-1	CASSLPGSLGEPFF	TGTGCCAGCAGTTTACCAGGGAGCTTGGGTGAGCCTTTCTTT
.	TRBV28	.	TRBJ1-4	CASSLSPGVGGKLFF	TGTGCCAGCAGTTTAAGTCCAGGGGTTGGCGGAAAACTGTTTTTT
few	TRBV28	.	TRBJ2-7	CASSPTRDRYEQYF	TGTGCCAGCAGTCCCACTCGGGACCGCTACGAGCAGTACTTC
.	TRBV19	.	TRBJ2-2	CATRRDIRTGELFF	TGTGCCACTCGCCGGGACATACGCACCGGGGAGCTGTTTTTT
.	TRBV2	.	TRBJ2-7	CASSDDNEQYF	TGTGCCAGCAGTGATGACAACGAGCAGTACTTC
.	TRBV27	.	TRBJ1-4	CASSSGRGPFATNEKLFF	TGTGCCAGCAGTTCGGGCAGGGGCCCGTTTGCAACTAATGAAAAACTGTTTTTT
.	TRBV2	.	TRBJ2-6	CASSARGERANVLTF	TGTGCCAGCAGTGCCAGGGGGGAAAGGGCCAACGTCCTGACTTTC
.	TRBV28	TRBD2	TRBJ2-5	CASSPSSGRALRETQYF	TGTGCCAGCAGTCCCTCTAGCGGGAGGGCTCTACGGGAGACCCAGTACTTC
.	TRBV2	.	TRBJ1-5	CASSGDRRDQPQHF	TGTGCCAGCAGTGGCGACAGGCGAGATCAGCCCCAGCATTTT
.	TRBV6-6	.	TRBJ1-2	CASRPDQGSNYGYTF	TGTGCCAGCAGGCCGGACCAGGGTTCTAACTATGGCTACACCTTC
.	TRBV6-5	TRBD1	TRBJ1-2	CASSSTYQGEGGYTF	TGTGCCAGCAGTTCCACCTATCAGGGGGAAGGAGGCTACACCTTC
.	TRBV11-2	.	TRBJ2-3	CASSLSGAGYTDTQYF	TGTGCCAGCAGCTTATCGGGAGCGGGCTACACAGATACGCAGTATTTT
.	TRBV28	TRBD1	TRBJ2-3	CASYSEITGATDTQYF	TGTGCCAGCTATAGCGAGATTACAGGGGCCACAGATACGCAGTATTTT
.	TRBV11-1	.	TRBJ2-7	CASSLPGHLSYEQYF	TGTGCCAGCAGCTTACCGGGACACCTCTCCTACGAGCAGTACTTC
.	TRBV28	.	TRBJ1-2	CASRFRGEVHYGYTF	TGTGCCAGCAGGTTTAGAGGCGAGGTGCACTATGGCTACACCTTC
.	TRBV18	.	TRBJ1-1	CASSPGQSSTEAFF	TGTGCCAGCTCACCCGGACAGTCAAGCACTGAAGCTTTCTTT
once	TRBV5-4	.	TRBJ2-7	CASSWGGPFYEQYF	TGTGCCAGCAGCTGGGGGGGCCCCTTCTACGAGCAGTACTTC
.	TRBV5-6	TRBD2	TRBJ2-1	CASSLGGGDNEQFF	TGTGCCAGCAGCTTAGGCGGGGGGGACAATGAGCAGTTCTTC
.	TRBV6-5	TRBD1	TRBJ2-7	CASSPSRDRDYEQYF	TGTGCCAGCAGCCCGTCCCGGGACAGAGACTACGAGCAGTACTTC
.	TRBV7-9	.	TRBJ1-2	CASSPLDYGYTF	TGTGCCAGCAGCCCACTCGACTATGGCTACACCTTC
once	TRBV25-1	.	TRBJ2-1	CASSLSGPAYNEQFF	TGTGCCAGCAGTTTATCTGGGCCGGCTTACAATGAGCAGTTCTTC
.	TRBV6-5	TRBD1	TRBJ2-7	CASVDRGRYEQYF	TGTGCCAGCGTAGACAGGGGGCGTTACGAGCAGTACTTC
few	TRBV15	.	TRBJ2-3	CATSGGDSSTDTQYF	TGTGCCACCAGCGGGGGAGACAGTAGCACAGATACGCAGTATTTT
.	TRBV6-1	TRBD1	TRBJ1-5	CASGDRVQPQHF	TGTGCCAGCGGAGACAGGGTCCAGCCCCAGCATTTT
.	TRBV25-1	.	TRBJ2-1	CASSEGQSSYNEQFF	TGTGCCAGCAGTGAAGGGCAGAGCTCCTACAATGAGCAGTTCTTC
.	TRBV2	TRBD1	TRBJ2-2	CASRDRGPYTGELFF	TGTGCCAGCCGTGACAGGGGGCCGTACACCGGGGAGCTGTTTTTT
.	TRBV27	.	TRBJ1-2	CASSLRSSTWGSYTF	TGTGCCAGCAGTTTGAGGTCTTCTACCTGGGGGAGCTACACCTTC
.	TRBV28	TRBD1	TRBJ1-6	CASSLVTGVSYNSPLHF	TGTGCCAGCAGTTTAGTTACAGGGGTCTCCTATAATTCACCCCTCCACTTT
.	TRBV28	.	TRBJ1-3	CASSSPRGASGNTIYF	TGTGCCAGCAGTTCCCCTCGGGGAGCATCTGGAAACACCATATATTTT
once	TRBV28	TRBD1	TRBJ1-1	CASSLGGQGNIQEAFF	TGTGCCAGCAGTTTGGGAGGACAGGGAAACATACAAGAAGCTTTCTTT
.	TRBV27	.	TRBJ1-1	CASSLIAVGVNEAFF	TGTGCCAGCAGTTTAATTGCGGTTGGGGTAAATGAAGCTTTCTTT
.	TRBV11-2	.	TRBJ1-5	CASSPDGGKNQPQHF	TGTGCCAGCAGCCCAGACGGGGGGAAGAATCAGCCCCAGCATTTT
.	TRBV30	.	TRBJ1-1	CAWSGQTMNTEAFF	TGTGCCTGGAGTGGGCAGACAATGAACACTGAAGCTTTCTTT
.	TRBV28	.	TRBJ1-3	CASSRGGAGNTIYF	TGTGCCAGCAGCCGAGGGGGGGCTGGAAACACCATATATTTT
few	TRBV19	.	TRBJ1-5	CATTDSNQPQHF	TGTGCCACCACCGATAGCAATCAGCCCCAGCATTTT
.	TRBV14	.	TRBJ1-1	CASSSQQTRGTEAFF	TGTGCCAGCAGCTCGCAACAAACCAGGGGAACTGAAGCTTTCTTT
.	TRBV2	TRBD1	TRBJ1-5	CASDRDLNQPQHF	TGTGCCAGTGACAGGGACCTCAATCAGCCCCAGCATTTT
.	TRBV10-3	TRBD1	TRBJ2-1	CAISEGGQVYNEQFF	TGTGCCATCAGTGAGGGGGGACAGGTTTACAATGAGCAGTTCTTC
.	TRBV9	TRBD2	TRBJ2-1	CASSRGGLLLEEQFF	TGTGCCAGCAGCCGGGGGGGTCTCCTACTTGAGGAGCAGTTCTTC
.	TRBV15	.	TRBJ2-1	CATSRDRQQGPNEQFF	TGTGCCACCAGCAGAGATAGGCAACAGGGTCCGAATGAGCAGTTCTTC
.	TRBV27	.	TRBJ2-1	CASSLGTGGYNEQFF	.
.	TRBV29-1	.	TRBJ2-5	CSVEGGKETQYF	TGCAGCGTTGAAGGCGGGAAAGAGACCCAGTACTTC
.	TRBV6-1	TRBD1	TRBJ1-5	CASRGQVGQPQHF	TGTGCCAGCAGAGGACAGGTGGGTCAGCCCCAGCATTTT
.	TRBV6-5	.	TRBJ2-7	CASSYSGWDEQYF	TGTGCCAGCAGTTACTCGGGGTGGGACGAGCAGTACTTC
once	TRBV18	.	TRBJ2-3	CASSPPRGGGTDTQYF	TGTGCCAGCTCACCACCGCGGGGCGGGGGCACAGATACGCAGTATTTT
.	TRBV6-1	.	TRBJ1-6	CASTTPPTSPLHF	TGTGCCAGCACCACCCCCCCGACCTCACCCCTCCACTTT
.	TRBV7-2	TRBD2	TRBJ2-4	CASSSPETSGRNIQYF	TGTGCCAGCAGCTCGCCTGAGACTAGCGGGAGAAACATTCAGTACTTC
.	TRBV7-9	TRBD1	TRBJ1-5	CAVDGTDSNQPQHF	TGTGCCGTAGACGGGACAGATAGCAATCAGCCCCAGCATTTT